This TCR beta chain appears in the sequencing data of a study of monozygotic twins with inflammatory bowel disease (dated 2019 in TCRdb). For the study in its entirety: A total of 28 monozygotic twin pairs were included in the full study, comprising nine German pairs (four IBD-concordant, five IBD-discordant) and 19 IBD-discordant Danish pairs. The search for disease-associated traits relied mainly on comparing IBD patients with their genetically identical healthy co-twins within discordant pairs. Each individual had, on average, about 151 000 unique TCRalpha sequences and 181 000 unique TCRbeta sequences available for analysis.

Based on the germline V gene (reference sequence), the CDR1 and CDR2 sequences are LNHDA and SQIVND. The CDR3 spans 15 residues, from the cysteine through the phenylalanine. DNA for this receptor is not on file. Broader findings and caveats from the paper: No difference in repertoire similarity was observed between concordant and discordant twins, possibly owing to limited statistical power. The analysis was unable to tell different T cell subtypes apart. Compared with healthy twins, IBD patients shared fewer clonotypes with other individuals, and the difference was most pronounced in patients with signs of disease activity. Measured by the inverse Simpson index, TCRbeta repertoire diversity was lower in IBD patients than in their healthy co-twins. No single strong signal or clonotype linked to IBD turned up in the results, so the idea that one exists was not supported. Because patients received different immunosuppressive treatments, the repertoires may have picked up extra background noise and variability between individuals.

Libraries came from 5' RACE. The input for every TCR library was 3,500 to 4,500 ng of total RNA. cDNA was synthesized with SMARTScribe reverse transcriptase in eight separate reactions per sample. During cDNA synthesis, unique molecular identifiers containing a 6-nucleotide sample barcode were introduced by template switching. Amplification of TCRalpha and TCRbeta cDNA involved two nested PCRs of 16 and 9 cycles, and each PCR was followed by bead purification. Before amplification, the cDNA was treated with uracil DNA-glycosylase and purified using the QIAquick PCR purification kit. The second PCR added Illumina TruSeq-compatible adapters along with sample-specific barcodes. TapeStation and Qubit were used to check library quality and concentration, and 4 to 6 ng of each library went into the pool. Sequencing of the pooled libraries was done on an Illumina HiSeq2500 single-index Rapid Run using custom sequencing primers and 2 x 100 bp reads. Under the source paper's analysis protocol: PCR and sequencing errors were corrected by UMI-based consensus assembly using MiGEC version 1.2.6. MiXCR version 2.1.1 was used for V(D)J alignment, clonotype assembly and CDR3 extraction. To normalise gene usage, clonotype sharing and MAIT/NKT TCR abundance, the analysis used the top 1000, 10 000 and 20 000 clonotypes per sample. Diversity was computed as the inverse Simpson index with the vegan R package after downsampling to 27 000 UMIs. Statistical testing used paired Mann-Whitney U tests on the discordant twin pairs and applied Benjamini-Hochberg correction for multiple testing. After TCRdb reprocessed the reads, each CDR3 protein sequence was kept as one row, without DNA. For this entry, the V and J calls and clone size follow TCRdb and not the study's own pipeline. This sample's clone table shows around 400,000 distinct CDR3 sequences. Approximately 2.3% of the sample rests with the top ten.

From each donor, an approximately 2.5 ml peripheral blood sample was collected into PAXgene tubes and stored at -80 degrees C. Total RNA was isolated from whole blood with the PAXgene blood miRNA kit on an automated QIAcube, without T cell sorting. Deep TCRalpha and TCRbeta repertoire profiling with unique molecular barcoding was performed on peripheral blood of monozygotic twin pairs concordant or discordant for inflammatory bowel disease. Smoking habits were recorded for all twin pairs, with individuals classified as current, former or never smokers. Notes on this clonotype: Its recognized antigen is unknown.

Sample: blood. Recombination joined TRBV19 with TRBJ2-7; checking the TCRdb D call of TRBD1 is not possible without DNA. This clonotype was obtained from a human donor with ulcerative colitis or Crohn's disease, or a healthy co-twin of an affected twin (not recorded which). The CDR3 amino acid sequence is: CASSDPGSHPYEQYF. With all but the CDR3 taken from the reference TRBV19 and TRBJ2-7 genes, the full variable domain is: DGGITQSPKYLFRKEGQNVTLSCEQNLNHDAMYWYRQDPGQGLRLIYYSQIVNDFQKGDIAEGYSVSREKKESFPLTVTSAQKNPTAFYLCASSDPGSHPYEQYFGPGTRLTVT.